A selection of T cell receptor beta chains follows, all from one sample in a study of post-analysis software for immune sequencing data. Each CDR3 protein is one row after TCRdb ran MiXCR on the PCR reads. Among roughly 650,000 distinct CDR3 sequences listed, 55% to 70% were seen once. Sequenced sample: blood. The source is a girl aged 2 to 9 with multiple sclerosis. Each CDR3 is given with its conserved first and last residue. A D gene is named only where the DNA matches it firmly. Clone size is given for some rows only: seen once, a few or many times, or a class if the clone is expanded.

j_call	clone_size	v_call	d_call	cdr3_length	cdr3_nt	cdr3_aa
TRBJ2-1	.	TRBV12-5	TRBD2	14	TGTGCTAGTGGTTTTCTAGCGGACTACAATGAGCAGTTCTTC	CASGFLADYNEQFF
TRBJ1-2	once	TRBV5-1	.	15	TGCGCCAGCAGCCTGGAAGGGACCACCCCGAATGGCTACACCTTC	CASSLEGTTPNGYTF
TRBJ2-1	.	TRBV5-1	TRBD2	17	TGCGCCAGCAGCGCGGGACTAGCGGGAGGACACTACAATGAGCAGTTCTTC	CASSAGLAGGHYNEQFF
TRBJ1-5	few	TRBV20-1	.	13	TGCAGTGCTAGAGCGGCGGGAAGCGTGCCCCAGCATTTT	CSARAAGSVPQHF
TRBJ2-5	once	TRBV6-5	.	16	TGTGCCAGCAGTTACTCGAGCGCGGGGTACCAAGAGACCCAGTACTTC	CASSYSSAGYQETQYF
TRBJ2-7	.	TRBV7-8	.	12	TGTGCCACCTCAGGGGACTATAACGAGCAGTACTTC	CATSGDYNEQYF
TRBJ2-1	.	TRBV4-1	TRBD1	19	TGCGCCAGCAGCCCCAAGGGGGCAGGGGATCCCAGCTCCTACAATGAGCAGTTCTTC	CASSPKGAGDPSSYNEQFF
TRBJ1-5	.	TRBV20-1	TRBD1	14	TGCAGTGCCTACGCCGGGACAGGGGGCCAGCCCCAGCATTTT	CSAYAGTGGQPQHF
TRBJ1-1	.	TRBV12-3/TRBV12-4	.	13	TGTGCCAGCAGTTTAAGGGGGATCACTGAAGCTTTCTTT	CASSLRGITEAFF
TRBJ2-5	.	TRBV29-1	.	13	TGCAGCGTTGTAGAAGGGGCGGGGGAGACCCAGTACTTC	CSVVEGAGETQYF
TRBJ2-1	.	TRBV4-1	TRBD2	19	TGCGCCAGCAGCCAAGTCACAGCGGGGCCGACCCTCTCCTACAATGAGCAGTTCTTC	CASSQVTAGPTLSYNEQFF
TRBJ2-3	.	TRBV12-3/TRBV12-4	TRBD2	16	TGTGCCAGCACCCCGGGACTAGCGGGAGGCGCAGATACGCAGTATTTT	CASTPGLAGGADTQYF